This T cell receptor (beta chain) comes out of a study of beta chain features in type 1 diabetes. Findings and caveats of the study: Patients with type 1 diabetes showed fewer VDJ junction insertions and more deletions. Researchers report that Type 1 diabetes patients had moderately but significantly shorter TCRB CDR3s across all four CD4+ subsets.

Reverse transcribing all isolated RNA meant expressed TCRB transcripts were sequenced. The study sequenced naive, central memory and regulatory T cell samples to an average of around 3.4 million reads. Libraries were prepared by immunoSEQ multiplex PCR; TCRdb keeps only in-frame clonotypes and omits some of them. The sample yields fewer than 350,000 clones, about 15% seen once. This clone was picked up a small number of times. As yet, its antigen is unknown. Germline lookup yields CDR1 SGHAT and CDR2 FQNNGV. The CDR3 loop spans 14 amino acids. Trimming cost V 4 bases and J 10 bases; bases outside gene matches: 9.

Sequencing was carried out using naive CD4+ T cells from blood. This receptor was taken from a man between 18 and 35 years old with type 1 diabetes. The chain couples TRBV11-2 to TRBJ2-3; 9 bases are shared with TRBD2. CDR3 sequence: CASSSPSLAGPQYF. CDR3 sequence (DNA): TGTGCCAGCAGCTCCCCCTCACTAGCGGGCCCGCAGTATTTT.